This TCR beta chain was sequenced during a study of metastatic and nonmetastatic thyroid tumors. Study as a whole: Across blood and tumor or nodule tissue, repertoires from malignant and benign thyroid patients were compared with one another.

V was trimmed by 9 bases and J by 2 bases, leaving 23 bases between them. The CDR3 has 16 residues. Germline values: CDR1 MNHEY, CDR2 SMNVEV (reference sequence). This clone was seen only a few times. Its antigen is as yet unknown. Study-level points and caveats: The reported finding was significantly higher TCR beta diversity in malignant thyroid tumors relative to benign nodules, in blood and tumor.

Patients were all untreated before their thyroid surgery. In the authors' workflow: CDR3 was compared across clinicopathological groups, and the resulting differences were used to build a distant-metastasis classifier for papillary thyroid cancer. TCRdb ran MiXCR on the PCR reads. TCRdb assigned the V and J calls; the authors' analysis was not used. The sample holds 15,000 to 20,000 clones, about 23% seen once. The clonotype was recovered from a female donor with papillary thyroid cancer or a benign thyroid nodule (not recorded which). Some clones in this sample may be carry-over from other donors' samples. This rearrangement joins TRBV27 to TRBJ2-7; a possible D gene is TRBD1 (6 bases). Specimen: adjacent normal tissue. In DNA, the CDR3 is TGTGCCAGGGGGGCCAACCAAGGGGATATCACCTACGAGCAGTACTTC. This sequence encodes CARGANQGDITYEQYF.